This T cell receptor (beta chain) was retrieved from a study of Graves' ophthalmopathy and Graves' hyperthyroidism. Study at large: The study drew peripheral blood at initial diagnosis, before any treatment.

There are a few counts of this clonotype. Its antigen is as yet unknown. The junction and the germline gene differ at one end; a read error may be behind it. Overall study results and limits: Both an approximately 68% sensitivity and a 72.22% specificity characterized the model's predictions of ophthalmopathy progression. Most expanded thyroid clonotypes above 0.001 frequency also appeared in blood.

Thyroid ultrasound, orbital computed tomography, TRAb, serum thyroxine and clinical symptoms formed the basis of diagnosis. Germline V gene sequence: CDR1 DFQATT, CDR2 SNEGSKA (reference sequence). CDR3 length: 21 residues. Amplified material comprised TCR beta CDR3 regions derived from RNA transcripts. An initial RT-PCR round employing HTBI primers preceded a second-round multiplex PCR. From the multiplex PCR reads, TCRdb called clonotypes with MiXCR, one entry per CDR3 protein. Found here are 400,000 to 450,000 distinct CDR3 sequences, under 25% of them singletons; the top ten hold roughly 3%. The chain is built from TRBV20-1 and TRBJ2-4, with 9 nucleotides matching TRBD1. The receptor's source is a woman aged 18-35 years with stable Graves' hyperthyroidism. Material for sequencing was peripheral blood. The CDR3 DNA sequence: TGCAGTGCTAGAGGGGGACAGGGCGTTCGCTTTCAAGGCGGGGGCAAAAACATTAAGTACTTC. It yields the protein CSARGGQGVRFQGGGKNIKYF.